What follows are 27 T cell receptor beta chains derived from one specimen sequenced in a study of blood T cell repertoires in COVID-19. TCRdb's copy holds only in-frame clones and misses some; the assay was immunoSEQ multiplex PCR. The data contain about 230,000 clones, 83% of them singletons. Material: peripheral blood. The source of these receptors is a woman in her forties or fifties with acute or convalescent COVID-19.

This sequence joins TRBV30 and TRBJ1-1, with D possibly TRBD1 on 5 matching bases. V lost 3 bases and J 2 bases, leaving 10 bases between the germline ends. The CDR3 consists of 13 residues. Germline values: CDR1 GTSNPN, CDR2 SVGIG (reference sequence). The CDR3, as DNA: TGTGCCTGGAGCAGTCAGGGAAACACTGAAGCTTTCTTT. It specifies CAWSSQGNTEAFF.

The gene calls are TRBV2 and TRBJ1-1, with a possible D match to TRBD1 (5 bases). Trimming cost V 3 bases and J 10 bases, with 12 bases left between them. Germline V lookup: CDR1 SNHLY, CDR2 FYNNEI. CDR3 length equals 12 residues. The CDR3 DNA follows: TGTGCCAGCAGTGACGTGGCAGGGTCAGCTTTCTTT. Protein product: CASSDVAGSAFF.

This clone was counted a few times. The chain couples TRBV5-1 to TRBJ1-1; D unclear. Germline loops: CDR1 SGHRS, CDR2 YFSETQ. This CDR3 spans 14 amino acids. The V gene lost 0 bases and the J gene lost 3 bases, with 9 bases spanning the gap. The CDR3 sequence is CASSLVRRDTEAFF. Here the CDR3 DNA reads TGCGCCAGCAGCTTGGTCCGGAGGGACACTGAAGCTTTCTTT.

This chain joins TRBV15 and TRBJ1-2; the D is unclear. The V and J ends lost 5 bases and 2 bases respectively, with 9 bases between them. CDR3 length: 13 residues. CDR1 is LNHNV, CDR2 YYDKDF, per germline (reference sequence). CDR3 DNA: TGTGCCACCAGCGGTAGTCCGAACTATGGCTACACCTTC. Protein product: CATSGSPNYGYTF. Full variable domain (missing parts from reference TRBV15 and TRBJ1-2): DAMVIQNPRYQVTQFGKPVTLSCSQTLNHNVMYWYQQKSSQAPKLLFHYYDKDFNNEADTPDNFQSRRPNTSFCFLDIRSPGLGDTAMYLCATSGSPNYGYTFGSGTRLTVV.

This clone was seen more than once but under ten times. The rearrangement links TRBV30 to TRBJ1-4; D is undetermined. From germline, CDR1 is GTSNPN and CDR2 SVGIG (reference sequence). The germline V and J ends were trimmed by 3 bases and 2 bases, with 7 bases remaining between them. The CDR3 runs 13 residues. The CDR3 sequence is CAWSAMTNEKLFF. The CDR3 bases are TGTGCCTGGAGCGCGATGACTAATGAAAAACTGTTTTTT.

This chain uses TRBV23-1 with TRBJ2-1, with TRBD2 matching 9 bases. TRBV23-1 is annotated as an ORF whose role is uncertain. V gave up 6 bases and J gave up 7 bases; unmatched junction bases: 7. The CDR3 sequence is 14 residues long. Written as DNA, the CDR3 is TGCGCCAGCAGAGCTGCTAGCGGGGTTAATGAGCAGTTCTTC. Protein: CASRAASGVNEQFF.

V and J are TRBV28 and TRBJ2-7, with TRBD2 as a possible D gene (5 bases). V lost 6 bases to trimming and J lost 3 bases, with 12 bases between them. Germline CDR1 reads MDHEN; CDR2 reads SYDVKM. The CDR3 is 13 residues long. The CDR3 coding sequence is TGTGCCAGCAGGTCGCCGGAGGACTACGAGCAGTACTTC. This gives the protein CASRSPEDYEQYF.

This chain joins TRBV13 and TRBJ2-1; tentative D call: TRBD2 (6 bases). This CDR3 contains 14 residues. Looked up from germline, CDR1 is PRHDT and CDR2 is FYEKMQ (reference sequence). Trimming removed 2 bases at V and 9 bases at J, with 14 bases between. The CDR3 is CASSLRPGGSEQFF. In nucleotides, the CDR3 is TGTGCCAGCAGCTTACGCCCCGGGGGTAGTGAGCAGTTCTTC.

The gene calls are TRBV24-1 and TRBJ1-1; TRBD1 matches 11 bases. V gave up 4 bases and J gave up 4 bases; unmatched junction bases: 10. The germline CDR1 and CDR2 sequences are KGHDR and SFDVKD. This CDR3 spans 17 amino acids. CDR3 sequence reads: CATSESRDRGDSTEAFF. The DNA for the CDR3 is TGTGCCACCAGTGAAAGCCGGGACAGGGGGGATAGCACTGAAGCTTTCTTT.

The chain recombines TRBV6-1 with TRBJ1-6; 8 nucleotides agree with TRBD1. Unmatched junction bases numbered 5, after V lost 6 bases and J lost 7 bases. The CDR3 is 14 amino acids. CDR1 MNHNS and CDR2 SASEGT come from the germline V gene. The CDR3 nucleotides read TGTGCCAGCAGCCCCGGACAGGGAAATTCACCCCTCCACTTT. Protein sequence: CASSPGQGNSPLHF.

This clone has just a few counts. This sequence joins TRBV6-6 and TRBJ1-6; no definite D call. From germline, CDR1 is MNHNY and CDR2 SVGAGI (reference sequence). This CDR3 is 13 amino acids long. V gave up 5 bases and J gave up 9 bases, with 11 bases separating them. The DNA of the CDR3 is TGTGCCAGCAGTAAAGCCAGGCGTTCACCCCTCCACTTT. This encodes CASSKARRSPLHF.

The V and J genes are TRBV29-1 and TRBJ1-1; 7 nucleotides align to TRBD1. Germline-derived CDR1 and CDR2 are SQVTM and ANQGSEA. V was clipped by 7 bases and J by 4 bases; unmatched bases: 0. The CDR3 extends over 10 amino acids. The CDR3 bases are TGCAGCGCAGGGGGCACTGAAGCTTTCTTT. It yields the protein CSAGGTEAFF.

CDR3 protein: CASSQPLPELDNYGYTF. The CDR3 DNA sequence: TGTGCCAGCAGCCAACCCCTCCCGGAGTTAGACAACTATGGCTACACCTTC. V and J are TRBV4-2 and TRBJ1-2; D remains ambiguous. V lost 2 bases and J lost 2, with 18 bases in between. CDR1 and CDR2 from the germline V gene are LGHNA and YNFKEQ. The CDR3 spans 17 residues.

This sequence joins TRBV27 and TRBJ2-3; 7 bases fit TRBD2. The germline CDR1 and CDR2 sequences are MNHEY and SMNVEV (reference sequence). The CDR3 has 16 residues. V lost 5 bases to trimming and J lost 1 base; unmatched junction nucleotides: 9. The CDR3 here is CASSPIMGGRTDTQYF. The CDR3 DNA sequence: TGTGCCAGCAGTCCGATCATGGGAGGGCGCACAGATACGCAGTATTTT.

V gene TRBV27 combines with J gene TRBJ1-2; the D gene is possibly TRBD1 (5 bases). The V gene lost 4 bases and the J gene lost 5 bases, with 11 bases spanning the gap. Germline V gene lookup returns CDR1 MNHEY and CDR2 SMNVEV (reference sequence). The CDR3 runs 13 residues. The CDR3 reads CASSSQGGYGYTF. Written as DNA, the CDR3 is TGTGCCAGCAGTTCCCAGGGAGGGTATGGCTACACCTTC.

The genes are TRBV7-3 and TRBJ2-5, with 9 bases that match TRBD1. V lost 4 bases and J lost 5; bases outside the gene matches: 5. Germline V gene sequence: CDR1 SGHTA, CDR2 FQGTGA. This CDR3 is built from 14 residues. This CDR3 is CASSSGTGLETQYF. The CDR3 coding sequence is TGTGCCAGCAGCTCCGGGACAGGGCTGGAGACCCAGTACTTC.

The V and J genes are TRBV29-1 and TRBJ2-5, with D possibly matching TRBD1 (5 bases). CDR3 length: 13 residues. Germline V gene lookup returns CDR1 SQVTM and CDR2 ANQGSEA. Trimming pared 2 bases from V and 2 bases from J, leaving 9 bases between. The CDR3 region is CSVELQVQETQYF. CDR3 coding DNA: TGCAGCGTTGAATTACAGGTTCAAGAGACCCAGTACTTC.

This clone was observed a few times. V gene TRBV7-2 combines with J gene TRBJ2-3; TRBD2 aligns across 9 bases. Trimming cost V 1 base and J 2 bases; bases outside gene matches: 10. The CDR3 spans 18 residues. CDR1 and CDR2 (germline): SGHTA, FQGNSA. The CDR3 DNA sequence: TGTGCCAGCAGCTTAGTTCACAGGGCGGGGGGGAACACAGATACGCAGTATTTT. It is translated as CASSLVHRAGGNTDTQYF.

This chain joins TRBV3-1 (or the pseudogene TRBV3-2) and TRBJ2-7; 8 nucleotides match TRBD2. The germline CDR1 and CDR2 sequences are LGHDT and YNNKEL (reference sequence). V lost 4 bases, J lost 0 bases, and 5 bases stayed unmatched. CDR3 length: 15 amino acids. CDR3 nucleotides: TGTGCCAGCAGCCCAAGCGGGGGTAACTCCTACGAGCAGTACTTC. Amino acid sequence: CASSPSGGNSYEQYF.

The V call is TRBV28, the J call TRBJ2-1; TRBD2 matches at 12 bases. The ends lost 6 bases at V and 9 bases at J; junction bases unmatched: 6. Germline CDR1 is MDHEN and CDR2 is SYDVKM. CDR3 length: 14 residues. CDR3 region: CASSELAGGSEQFF. The CDR3 DNA reads as TGTGCCAGCAGCGAACTAGCGGGAGGTAGTGAGCAGTTCTTC.

The chain has TRBV25-1 and TRBJ1-5; D unclear. Trimming removed 8 bases from V and 0 bases from J, with 11 bases in between. This CDR3 region has 14 residues. Germline V gene data show CDR1 as MGHDK and CDR2 as SYGVNS. CDR3 sequence: CASAGANSNQPQHF. The CDR3 DNA sequence: TGTGCCAGCGCCGGAGCGAATAGCAATCAGCCCCAGCATTTT.

The rearrangement joins TRBV5-5 to TRBJ1-1; TRBD1 might be the D (5 bases). Germline V gives CDR1 SGHKS, CDR2 YYEKEE (reference sequence). Between the trimmed V and J ends, which lost 3 bases and 1 base, there was a span of 10 bases. The CDR3 is 14 residues long. In DNA form, the CDR3 reads TGTGCCAGCAGCTGGAACGACAGGAACACTGAAGCTTTCTTT. Translating gives CASSWNDRNTEAFF.

This rearrangement joins TRBV19 to TRBJ1-3; a possible D gene is TRBD1 (6 bases). From germline, CDR1 is LNHDA and CDR2 SQIVND (reference sequence). Trimming removed 3 bases at V and 0 bases at J, with 15 bases between. The CDR3 covers 17 residues. For the CDR3, the DNA is TGTGCCAGTAGTATTCCCCCGCGCAGGGGCTCTGGAAACACCATATATTTT. Translating it yields CASSIPPRRGSGNTIYF.

This clone was seen at least ten times. V is TRBV19 and J is TRBJ1-2; 10 bases agree with TRBD1. V trimming: 10 bases; J trimming: 4 bases; junction bases outside the gene matches: 15. Germline assignment: CDR1 LNHDA and CDR2 SQIVND (reference sequence). The CDR3 length is 16 residues. CDR3 loop: CATQDAGTGVVYGYTF. Here the CDR3 DNA reads TGTGCCACTCAAGACGCCGGGACAGGGGTGGTCTATGGCTACACCTTC.

The CDR3 coding sequence is TGCGCCAGCAGCTTGTCCGGACAGCAATACGAGCAGTACTTC. This codes for CASSLSGQQYEQYF. The V and J genes are TRBV5-1 and TRBJ2-7, with D possibly being TRBD1 (6 bases). V was clipped by 1 base and J by 4 bases, with 12 bases between them. CDR1 and CDR2 (germline): SGHRS, YFSETQ. This CDR3 has 14 amino acids.

The chain links TRBV28 to TRBJ2-7; 7 bases match TRBD2. This CDR3 is 15 amino acids long. Per the germline V gene, CDR1 is MDHEN and CDR2 is SYDVKM. J was trimmed by 0 bases and V by 5 bases; bases with no gene match: 7. The CDR3 nucleotides are TGTGCCAGCAGTCCTCCGGGACTAAGCTCCTACGAGCAGTACTTC. Protein product: CASSPPGLSSYEQYF.

The chain recombines TRBV19 with TRBJ1-2, with 7 bases matching TRBD1. After removal of 1 base from V and 4 bases from J, the junction contained 9 bases not matched to a gene. The CDR3 is 16 residues long. Germline V gene lookup returns CDR1 LNHDA and CDR2 SQIVND (reference sequence). As DNA, the CDR3 is TGTGCCAGTAGTATAGGCCGGGGACAGCTACTCTATGGCTACACCTTC. Translation: CASSIGRGQLLYGYTF. The whole variable domain, remainder taken from reference TRBV19 and TRBJ1-2, is DGGITQSPKYLFRKEGQNVTLSCEQNLNHDAMYWYRQDPGQGLRLIYYSQIVNDFQKGDIAEGYSVSREKKESFPLTVTSAQKNPTAFYLCASSIGRGQLLYGYTFGSGTRLTVV.